This T cell receptor (beta chain) was recovered during a study of T cells after yellow fever vaccination (dated by TCRdb to about 2019). Broadly, across the study: The SMART-Seq v4 Ultra Low Input RNA kit was used to prepare libraries from fractions with low cell numbers. The cohort comprised two healthy male donors, one aged 18 to 29 and one aged 30 to 40 years. To follow T-cell clones before and after both primary and booster YFV17D yellow fever vaccination, bulk TCR alpha and beta repertoires underwent longitudinal sequencing. Blood was collected at multiple timepoints before and after primary and secondary immunization, and bulk PBMC replicates and cell subsets were isolated.

The junction carries 11 bases between V and J, which are trimmed by 2 bases and 4 bases respectively. The CDR3 runs 14 residues from the cysteine to the phenylalanine. Of the read, only the CDR3 DNA is kept; its 42 bases are in frame from base 1. CDR1 and CDR2 are drawn from the germline V gene: SGHTA, FQGNSA. Results the study describes overall, beyond this receptor: After the booster, most clones that had expanded after primary vaccination were detected again (nearly 97% of CD4 and more than 80% of CD8), suggesting broad maintenance of memory. The study included only a couple of donors, which limits how far the findings can be generalized. Computational filtering was needed because FACS-sorted repertoires could contain abundant contaminating clonotypes from the bulk population. A small share of clonotypes occurred in both CD4 and CD8 compartments, likely arising from convergent recombination. The secondary T-cell response was weaker than the primary response but faster, peaking on day 5 instead of day 15.

Remarks on this clonotype: Its antigen has not been determined. No base quality values were provided; no much bigger clone lies one nucleotide off.

Sequencing relied on an Illumina NovaSeq 6000. TCR cDNA was synthesized by 5'RACE template switching, which introduced a universal primer site and unique molecular identifiers. Priming of cDNA synthesis was performed from both the TCR alpha and TCR beta constant segments. Library amplification used two PCR steps, and the second PCR step added sample barcodes and sequencing adapters. Sequencing of libraries was performed on Illumina HiSeq 2500 (2x100 bp) or NovaSeq (2x150 bp). Under the source paper's analysis protocol: Reads were demultiplexed and collapsed into UMI consensus sequences with MIGEC, and V(D)J alignment was performed with MiXCR. Using edgeR on replicate PBMC samples, clonotypes were called vaccine-responding if FDR was below 0.01 and the log2 fold change was above 5 up to day 15. Bulk clonotypes were assigned CD4 or CD8 identity according to which sequenced CD4 or CD8 repertoire held them at higher abundance. The public reads were run again by TCRdb, first through fastp at Q25 and then through MiXCR, and only productive beta chains were kept. One record per CDR3 amino acid sequence lists the most common genes and DNA. TCRdb's processing, not the authors' own work, is the source of the V and J calls. In all, the sample holds 300,000 to 400,000 distinct CDR3 sequences, and around 12% of those were seen once. More than 3% of the sample lies in the top ten.

The meaning of the sample's treatment or condition label: live attenuated yellow fever vaccine strain. A standard Ficoll-Paque protocol was used to isolate PBMCs from peripheral blood. Dynabeads CD4 and CD8 positive selection kits were used to isolate CD4 and CD8 T-cell fractions. TriZol was used to extract RNA from bulk PBMCs, from CD4 and CD8 fractions, and from dextramer-positive and dextramer-negative fractions. The sequences come from CD4+ T cells sorted from PBMCs, collected 15 days after the yellow fever booster vaccination. The chain is made from TRBV7-2 and TRBJ2-5, with the D call tentatively TRBD1 or TRBD2, each fitting 5 bases. This sequence originates from a man between 18 and 29 years old who received the YFV17D yellow fever vaccine. The CDR3 sequence is CASSLYQGPETQYF. The nucleotide sequence reads TGTGCCAGCAGCTTATATCAGGGACCAGAGACCCAGTACTTC.